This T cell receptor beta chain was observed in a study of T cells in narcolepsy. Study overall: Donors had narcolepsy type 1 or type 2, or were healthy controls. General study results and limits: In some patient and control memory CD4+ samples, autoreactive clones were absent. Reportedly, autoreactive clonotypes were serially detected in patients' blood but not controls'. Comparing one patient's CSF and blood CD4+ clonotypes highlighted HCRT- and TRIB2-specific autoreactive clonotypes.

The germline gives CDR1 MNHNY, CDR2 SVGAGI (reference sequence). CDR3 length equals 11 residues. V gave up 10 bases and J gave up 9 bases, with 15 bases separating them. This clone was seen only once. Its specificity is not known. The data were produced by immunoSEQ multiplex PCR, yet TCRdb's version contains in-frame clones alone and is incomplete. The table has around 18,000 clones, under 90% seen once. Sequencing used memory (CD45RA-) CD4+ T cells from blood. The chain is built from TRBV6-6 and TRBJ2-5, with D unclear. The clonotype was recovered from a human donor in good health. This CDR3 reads CAITDGQAQYF. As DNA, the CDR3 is TGTGCCATTACAGATGGGCAGGCCCAGTACTTC.